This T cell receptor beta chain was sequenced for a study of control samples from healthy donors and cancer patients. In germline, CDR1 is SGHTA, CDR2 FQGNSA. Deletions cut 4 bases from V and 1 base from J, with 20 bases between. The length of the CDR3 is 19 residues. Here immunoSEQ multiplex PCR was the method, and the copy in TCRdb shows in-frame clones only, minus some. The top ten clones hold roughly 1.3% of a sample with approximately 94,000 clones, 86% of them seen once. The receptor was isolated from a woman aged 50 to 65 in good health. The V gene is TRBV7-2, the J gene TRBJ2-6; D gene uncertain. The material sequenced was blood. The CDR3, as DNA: TGTGCCAGCAGCTCCCGGAGTCCATGGGATTCTTCTGGGGCCAACGTCCTGACTTTC. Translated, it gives CASSSRSPWDSSGANVLTF.